This T cell receptor (beta chain) stems from a study of radiotherapy plus CTLA-4 blockade in lung cancer. Study details: The study recorded objective responses in roughly 20% of patients and disease control in roughly 34%.

Generated by immunoSEQ multiplex PCR, the TCRdb table keeps only in-frame clones and is missing some. The sample shows 45,000 to 55,000 clones, 75% to 90% of them seen only once. This CDR3 region has 15 residues. With V trimmed by 9 bases and J by 3 bases, 14 bases remained unmatched. Germline values: CDR1 MNHNS, CDR2 SASEGT. Chemo-refractory metastatic non-small-cell lung cancer patients underwent focal radiation alongside CTLA-4 blockade with ipilimumab. In regard to this clone: Its specificity is not known.

The study, taken as a whole, reports: Some TCR clones had been derived from tumors. These clones expanded in peripheral blood after radiotherapy plus ipilimumab.

The TCR originated in a human donor with non-small cell lung cancer that progressed on radiotherapy plus ipilimumab. Some clones in this sample may be carry-over from other donors' samples. V gene TRBV6-1 combines with J gene TRBJ2-7, with TRBD1 matching over 7 bases. The sample in question was peripheral blood, obtained from a patient treated with radiotherapy plus ipilimumab. Here the CDR3 DNA reads TGTGCCAGTAGTACCTCCGGGACAGTCAACTACGAGCAGTACTTC. It specifies CASSTSGTVNYEQYF.